The 18 T cell receptor beta chains below come from one sample, sequenced in a study of blood T cells in healthy people across ages. Then a second PCR, running roughly 7 to 12 cycles, was carried out with a sample-barcoded 5' primer and a J-beta primer mix. MiXCR was run by TCRdb on the 5' RACE reads, yielding one entry per CDR3 protein. The sample includes around 1,700,000 distinct CDR3 sequences, 25% to 30% of them seen just once. The source material was blood. The receptor source for this set is a woman under 40 in good health.

Here the CDR3 DNA reads TGTGCCAGCCGCGGGACTTCGAACACCGGGGAGCTGTTTTTT. Protein product: CASRGTSNTGELFF. The genes are TRBV12-3 or TRBV12-4 and TRBJ2-2, with a weak D call TRBD2 (6 bases). This CDR3 region has 14 residues. V lost 8 bases and J 0 bases, leaving 10 bases between the germline ends.

The chain links TRBV27 to TRBJ2-1; D gene ambiguous. Germline V gene sequence: CDR1 MNHEY, CDR2 SMNVEV (reference sequence). The CDR3 sequence is 18 residues long. With 0 bases removed from V and 2 bases from J, the gap between germline ends came to 17 bases. CDR3 nucleotides: TGTGCCAGCAGTTTATCTCCAGATCCTGCACGTACCTACAATGAGCAGTTCTTC. Its translation is CASSLSPDPARTYNEQFF.

The gene calls are TRBV7-2 and TRBJ2-7; D is unresolved. CDR3 length: 11 amino acids. V lost 3 bases, J lost 12 bases, and 12 bases lay in between. Germline CDR1 SGHTA, CDR2 FQGNSA. CDR3 sequence (DNA): TGTGCCAGCAGCTTTGACGCCAACGCGTACTTC. Its protein is CASSFDANAYF.

This clonotype appeared many times. The chain employs TRBV7-9 and TRBJ2-7; 7 nucleotides match TRBD2. CDR3 length: 14 amino acids. Germline-derived CDR1 and CDR2 are SEHNR and FQNEAQ (reference sequence). V gave up 5 bases and J gave up 4 bases; unmatched junction bases: 8. The CDR3 here is CASSERGGSYEQYF. The CDR3 nucleotides read TGTGCCAGCAGCGAACGGGGAGGGTCGTACGAGCAGTACTTC.

The chain links TRBV5-1 to TRBJ1-5; D is possibly TRBD1 (5 bases). The CDR3 consists of 15 residues. The V end lost 4 bases, the J end lost 3 bases, and 14 bases lay between the germline ends. In germline, CDR1 is SGHRS, CDR2 YFSETQ. The CDR3 DNA reads TGCGCCAGCAGCCTGGCGGGGGGAGCCAATCAGCCCCAGCATTTT. Its protein is CASSLAGGANQPQHF.

This clonotype was detected only a few times. The chain carries TRBV6-1 and TRBJ2-2; a weak D match, TRBD2 (7 bases). CDR1 is MNHNS, CDR2 SASEGT, per germline. The CDR3 loop spans 16 amino acids. V was cut by 7 bases and J by 0 bases, with 15 bases left in between. Written as DNA, the CDR3 is TGTGCCAGCACGAGGGGAGGGGGGACGAACACCGGGGAGCTGTTTTTT. Amino acids: CASTRGGGTNTGELFF.

The chain combines TRBV10-3 with TRBJ2-7; no clear D. V gave up 3 bases and J gave up 0 bases, with 12 bases separating them. CDR1 and CDR2 from the germline V gene are ENHRY and SYGVKD. This CDR3 is 15 amino acids long. This CDR3 is CAISESTTYSYEQYF. CDR3 coding DNA: TGTGCCATCAGTGAATCTACTACGTACTCCTACGAGCAGTACTTC.

The chain uses TRBV5-6 and TRBJ2-7, with 9 nucleotides matching TRBD2. Germline V CDR1 and CDR2: SGHDT, YYEEEE. Unmatched junction bases numbered 14, after V lost 5 bases and J lost 5 bases. The CDR3 sequence is 16 residues long. The CDR3, as DNA: TGTGCCAGCAGGCAAATTAGCGGGAGAGGTGTAGACGAGCAGTACTTC. This gives the protein CASRQISGRGVDEQYF.

This clonotype appeared a single time. The chain joins TRBV20-1 to TRBJ2-1; 10 nucleotides match TRBD2. The CDR3 length is 15 residues. V gave up 5 bases and J gave up 7 bases; unmatched junction bases: 11. Germline V gene lookup returns CDR1 DFQATT and CDR2 SNEGSKA (reference sequence). CDR3 DNA sequence: TGCAGTGCTTTCCTAGCGGGAGTTGGCGGAAATGAGCAGTTCTTC. This codes for CSAFLAGVGGNEQFF.

The rearrangement links TRBV12-3 or TRBV12-4 to TRBJ2-1; TRBD2 is a possible D gene (7 bases). Trimming took off 7 bases at V and 0 bases at J, with 16 bases between the two ends. The CDR3 covers 16 residues. The DNA of the CDR3 is TGTGCCAGCACTCGTAGGGGGGGGAGCTCCTACAATGAGCAGTTCTTC. It is translated as CASTRRGGSSYNEQFF.

Turning to this clonotype: Mismatch with germline at one junction end may stem from a read error. The chain links TRBV12-3 or TRBV12-4 to TRBJ2-7, with a weak D call TRBD2 (6 bases). CDR3 length equals 13 residues. CDR3 residues: CACSVGGSYEQYF. In nucleotides, the CDR3 is TGTGCCTGCAGCGTAGGAGGGAGCTACGAGCAGTACTTC.

V gene TRBV6-2 or TRBV6-3 combines with J gene TRBJ2-7, with 13 bases that match TRBD2. The V segment lost 2 bases and the J segment 2 bases; nucleotides outside the gene matches: 12. Germline V gene data show CDR1 as MNHEY and CDR2 as SVGEGT. CDR3 size: 19 residues. The CDR3 DNA sequence: TGTGCCAGCAGTTACGATCCCGGGACTAGCGGGATGGGGACCTACGAGCAGTACTTC. It codes for CASSYDPGTSGMGTYEQYF.

The V gene is TRBV28, the J gene TRBJ2-5; no reliable D call. TRBJ2-7 explains the end of the DNA better; the J call may be wrong. The CDR3 is 16 amino acids. Germline CDR1 and CDR2: MDHEN and SYDVKM. The chain's CDR3 is CASSFTVGQPSYEQYF. The CDR3 DNA sequence: TGTGCCAGCAGTTTTACCGTTGGTCAGCCTTCCTACGAGCAGTACTTC.

The rearrangement joins TRBV20-1 to TRBJ1-5; 8 positions match TRBD1. Germline V gene data show CDR1 as DFQATT and CDR2 as SNEGSKA (reference sequence). V was pared by 6 bases and J by 2 bases, with 6 bases of the junction left unmatched. The CDR3 extends over 14 amino acids. CDR3 nucleotides: TGCAGTGCCCGACCGACAGGGGGCAATCAGCCCCAGCATTTT. Amino acids: CSARPTGGNQPQHF.

V usage is TRBV20-1 and J usage is TRBJ1-5; the match to TRBD1 covers 8 bases. The germline V gene has CDR1 DFQATT and CDR2 SNEGSKA (reference sequence). The V and J ends lost 5 bases and 1 base, in that order; junction bases with no gene match: 7. The CDR3 consists of 15 residues. The DNA for the CDR3 is TGCAGTGCTGGCTCATACAGGGGGAGCAATCAGCCCCAGCATTTT. This translates into CSAGSYRGSNQPQHF.

This rearrangement joins TRBV7-2 to TRBJ2-3; 7 nucleotides match TRBD2. V shed 7 bases, J shed 2 bases, and the junction held 12 bases outside the gene matches. The CDR3 runs 16 residues. The germline gives CDR1 SGHTA, CDR2 FQGNSA. The DNA of the CDR3 is TGTGCCAGCAAGATAGCCGCGCTAGCGGCCACAGATACGCAGTATTTT. It is translated as CASKIAALAATDTQYF. Complete variable domain (other parts from reference TRBV7-2 and TRBJ2-3): GAGVSQSPSNKVTEKGKDVELRCDPISGHTALYWYRQSLGQGLEFLIYFQGNSAPDKSGLPSDRFSAERTGGSVSTLTIQRTQQEDSAVYLCASKIAALAATDTQYFGPGTRLTVL.

About this clonotype itself: This CDR3 is missing its conserved last phenylalanine or tryptophan, likely due to a read error. Because the CDR3's place on the DNA is in doubt, the DNA is left out and the CDR3 is given as listed by TCRdb. The chain couples TRBV3-1 to TRBJ2-6; TRBD1, the table's D call, lacks a check against the DNA. Germline V CDR1 and CDR2: LGHDT, YNNKEL (reference sequence). The CDR3 length equals 8 residues, ends included. The CDR3 is CASSFRDR.

V and J are TRBV27 and TRBJ2-5, with D hard to call. The J call could be wrong; TRBJ2-7 is a better fit for the DNA end. Germline assignment: CDR1 MNHEY and CDR2 SMNVEV (reference sequence). This CDR3 comprises 13 residues. CDR3 protein: CASSPREYYEQYF. For the CDR3, the DNA is TGTGCCAGCAGTCCCCGAGAGTACTACGAGCAGTACTTC.